Here is one TCR beta chain with its context. Germline loops: CDR1 MGHRA, CDR2 YSYEKL. The CDR3 contains 12 residues. Trimming stripped 0 bases from V and 9 bases from J, with 8 bases between. TCRdb's table, derived via immunoSEQ multiplex PCR, lists solely in-frame clones and lacks some. In the table there are about 320,000 clones, around 87% of which are singletons. The data derive from a study of shared clonotypes between healthy human individuals. The overall study: For every donor, three CD4 naive, three CD4 memory, two CD8 naive and one CD8 memory plates were used.

The sample was memory CD8+ T cells sorted from blood. Subset specified: CD45RO+ cells pooled with CCR7-negative TemRA cells. The TCR originated in a man aged 18 to 29 in good health. The chain combines TRBV4-1 with TRBJ1-1; D remains ambiguous. This CDR3 is CASSQDLVQAFF. The CDR3 DNA is TGCGCCAGCAGCCAAGATTTAGTACAAGCTTTCTTT.